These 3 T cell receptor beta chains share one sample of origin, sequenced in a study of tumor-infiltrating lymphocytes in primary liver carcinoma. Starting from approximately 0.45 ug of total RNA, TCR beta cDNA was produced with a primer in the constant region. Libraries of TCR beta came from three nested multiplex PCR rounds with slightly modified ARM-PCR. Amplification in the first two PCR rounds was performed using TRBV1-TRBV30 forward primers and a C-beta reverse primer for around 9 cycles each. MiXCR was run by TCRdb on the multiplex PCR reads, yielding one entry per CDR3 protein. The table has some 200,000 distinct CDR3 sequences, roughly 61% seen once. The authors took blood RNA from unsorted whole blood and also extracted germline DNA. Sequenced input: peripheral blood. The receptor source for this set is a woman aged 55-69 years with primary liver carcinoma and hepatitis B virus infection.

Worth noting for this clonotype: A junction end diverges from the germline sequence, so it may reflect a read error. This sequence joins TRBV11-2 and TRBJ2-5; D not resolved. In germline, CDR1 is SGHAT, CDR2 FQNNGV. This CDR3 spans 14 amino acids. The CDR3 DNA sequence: TGTGCCAGCAGCTTGGTTGGTTTCCAAGGGACCCAGTACTTC. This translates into CASSLVGFQGTQYF.

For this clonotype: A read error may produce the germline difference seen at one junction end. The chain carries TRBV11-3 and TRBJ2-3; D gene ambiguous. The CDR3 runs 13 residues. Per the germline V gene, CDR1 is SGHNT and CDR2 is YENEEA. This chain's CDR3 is CASRFGFTDTQYF. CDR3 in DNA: TGTGCCAGCCGCTTCGGATTCACAGATACGCAGTATTTT.

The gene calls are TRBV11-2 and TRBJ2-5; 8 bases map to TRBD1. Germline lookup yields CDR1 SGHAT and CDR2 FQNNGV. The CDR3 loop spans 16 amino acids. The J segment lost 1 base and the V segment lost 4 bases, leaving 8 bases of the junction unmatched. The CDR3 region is CASSSRRQGIQETQYF. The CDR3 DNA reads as TGTGCCAGCAGCTCAAGGAGACAGGGGATCCAAGAGACCCAGTACTTC.